This is a list of T cell receptor beta chains from one sample in a study of cytomegalovirus exposure and HLA in healthy donors. Here immunoSEQ multiplex PCR was the method, and the copy in TCRdb shows in-frame clones only, minus some. This sample yields about 120,000 clones, of which more than 95% are seen a single time; about 1.7% belongs to the top ten. Input material: PBMCs. All receptors derive from a man aged 18 to 30 in good health and CMV-seronegative. The CDR3 runs from the conserved cysteine through the conserved F or W. The order of the fields is J gene, V gene, clone size, CDR3 protein. The size entry is marked missing in some rows and otherwise reads once, few, many or a size class.

>TRBJ2-1|TRBV19|-
CASSIDPGYNEQFF
>TRBJ2-7|TRBV21-1|-
CASSLKSHRGPTYEQYF
>TRBJ2-3|TRBV7-9|-
CASSPGTSGRATTDTQYF
>TRBJ2-5|TRBV19|-
CAAGGSAKETQYF
>TRBJ2-7|TRBV7-3|-
CASSLGPPGYEQYF
>TRBJ2-7|TRBV6-1|-
CASSALSGRAASEQYF
>TRBJ2-1|TRBV6-5|-
CASSRTGGEQFF
>TRBJ2-5|TRBV4-2|-
CASSQAKGGQDLTSGRGETQYF
>TRBJ1-2|TRBV4-1|few
CASSPSLGGYGYTF
>TRBJ1-2|TRBV19|-
CASSMVGSSYGYTF
>TRBJ2-3|TRBV2|-
CASQFSGSTDTQYF
>TRBJ2-7|TRBV11-3|-
CASSSRPFSYEQYF
>TRBJ2-3|TRBV7-2|-
CASSFSSTSGLRTDTQYF
>TRBJ2-7|TRBV27|-
CASSTLAVGEQYF
>TRBJ2-1|TRBV5-1|-
CASSLITGESYNEQFF
>TRBJ1-5|TRBV6-1|-
CASINAGVGNQPQHF
>TRBJ2-2|TRBV19|-
CASSPETGRPGELFF
>TRBJ1-2|TRBV5-6|-
CASSIGTGGHYGYTF
>TRBJ1-4|TRBV19|-
CASRSGRGKPTNEKLFF
>TRBJ2-7|TRBV4-1|-
CASSQTGGAWEQYF
>TRBJ1-1|TRBV27|-
CASSPLLYYGGTGGVETEAFF
>TRBJ1-1|TRBV19|-
CASVRGNTEAFF
>TRBJ1-1|TRBV6-6|-
CASSYGQGQAFF
>TRBJ2-7|TRBV9|once
CASSVDSGQGGEQYF
>TRBJ2-7|TRBV18|-
CASSPGQGIHEQYF
>TRBJ1-1|TRBV28|-
CASSLWVGQINTEAFF
>TRBJ2-5|TRBV12-5|once
CAARTNQETQYF
>TRBJ1-1|TRBV7-9|-
CASSPLRGAKTEAFF